Below are 9 T cell receptor beta chains sequenced from a single sample in a study of OX40 agonist ivuxolimab in advanced cancers. Measured with immunoSEQ multiplex PCR; TCRdb has only the in-frame clones, and not every one. The data contain 70,000 to 85,000 clones, approximately 95% of them seen just once; the ten biggest clones take up about 10%. Material: CD4+ or CD8+ T cells sorted from blood, obtained in a trial of the OX40 agonist ivuxolimab. Receptors originate from an adult with an advanced solid tumor such as melanoma, head and neck, liver or kidney cancer.

The rearrangement uses TRBV21-1 and TRBJ2-3; TRBD2, as called in the table, went unchecked against the DNA. TRBV21-1 is flagged as a pseudogene. CDR3 length: 16 amino acids. The CDR3 sequence is CASTLEVREWADTQYF. In nucleotides, the CDR3 is TGTGCCAGCACCTTGGAGGTGCGGGAGTGGGCAGATACGCAGTATTTT.

This clone was seen a handful of times. This rearrangement joins TRBV29-1 to TRBJ2-1; the match to TRBD2 covers 8 bases. From germline, CDR1 is SQVTM and CDR2 ANQGSEA. The V segment lost 5 bases and the J segment 7 bases; nucleotides outside the gene matches: 13. The CDR3 totals 15 residues. The CDR3 DNA reads TGCAGCGTTTCCTTAGGGGCGGGGGGCCCTAATGAGCAGTTCTTC. This codes for CSVSLGAGGPNEQFF.

The chain carries TRBV12-5 and TRBJ1-5; the D gene is possibly TRBD1 (5 bases). V lost 5 bases to trimming and J lost 4 bases, with 12 bases between them. This CDR3 has 14 residues. Germline CDR1 is LGHNT and CDR2 is FRNRAP. The CDR3 protein is CASGPQGANQPQHF. In nucleotides, the CDR3 is TGTGCTAGTGGTCCCCAGGGTGCGAATCAGCCCCAGCATTTT.

V is TRBV19 and J is TRBJ2-1, with D unclear. CDR3 length: 17 residues. Trimming took off 3 bases at V and 0 bases at J, with 15 bases between the two ends. Germline CDR1 LNHDA, CDR2 SQIVND (reference sequence). CDR3 protein: CASSIRAFISSYNEQFF. The CDR3, as DNA: TGTGCCAGTAGTATTAGGGCCTTTATAAGCTCCTACAATGAGCAGTTCTTC.

The chain is built from TRBV18 and TRBJ1-1, with D maybe TRBD1 (5 bases). Germline V gives CDR1 KGHSH, CDR2 LQKENI. The CDR3 covers 15 residues. V dropped 3 bases and J dropped 3 bases, with 14 bases sitting between them. DNA of the CDR3: TGTGCCAGCTCACCGACAGATTCCCCCCACACTGAAGCTTTCTTT. It specifies CASSPTDSPHTEAFF.

This clone occurred once. This chain links TRBV6-5 with TRBJ2-5; TRBD2 aligns across 8 bases. The J segment lost 2 bases and the V segment lost 0 bases, leaving 2 bases of the junction unmatched. The germline V gene encodes CDR1 MNHEY and CDR2 SVGAGI. CDR3 length: 15 residues. In DNA, the CDR3 is TGTGCCAGCAGTTACTCCTCGGGAGGGCAAGAGACCCAGTACTTC. Translated, it gives CASSYSSGGQETQYF.

The count of this clone is one. This sequence joins TRBV6-6 and TRBJ2-7, with D possibly TRBD2 on 6 matching bases. Germline lookup yields CDR1 MNHNY and CDR2 SVGAGI (reference sequence). The CDR3 length is 13 residues. V lost 4 bases, J lost 3 bases, and 10 bases lay in between. Here the CDR3 reads CASSFSGSYEQYF. CDR3 DNA sequence: TGTGCCAGCAGTTTTAGCGGAAGCTACGAGCAGTACTTC.

This clone was detected only a few times. A read error may produce the germline difference seen at one junction end. The chain couples TRBV4-3 to TRBJ1-5, with D hard to call. The germline gives CDR1 LGHNA, CDR2 YSLEER. CDR3 length equals 14 residues. This chain's CDR3 is CASSQVLGNRPQHF. CDR3 DNA: TGCGCCAGCAGCCAAGTTTTAGGGAATCGGCCCCAGCATTTT.

The chain combines TRBV19 with TRBJ1-5, with 7 positions matching TRBD1. The CDR3 runs 15 residues. V lost 1 base to trimming and J lost 6 bases; unmatched junction nucleotides: 6. Looked up from germline, CDR1 is LNHDA and CDR2 is SQIVND (reference sequence). The chain's CDR3 is CASSIATGAAQPQHF. The DNA of the CDR3 is TGTGCCAGTAGTATAGCAACAGGGGCCGCTCAGCCCCAGCATTTT.